This T cell receptor (beta chain) emerged from a study of identifying expanded T cells in peripheral blood. Only in-frame clones appear in the TCRdb table, and some are missing; sequencing was by immunoSEQ multiplex PCR. The profile covers 45,000 to 60,000 clones, with around 83% appearing a single time and over 15% taken by the ten largest. The V gene end was trimmed by 2 bases and the J gene end by 8 bases; junction bases not matched to a gene: 5. The length of the CDR3 is 14 residues. Germline V gene data show CDR1 as MGHRA and CDR2 as YSYEKL. Source material: blood. The receptor's source is a person aged 18 to 75 in good health. The chain is built from TRBV4-1 and TRBJ2-2; 7 bases fit TRBD1. The CDR3 sequence: CASSQQTGRGELFF. CDR3 DNA: TGCGCCAGCAGCCAACAGACAGGGAGAGGGGAGCTGTTTTTT.